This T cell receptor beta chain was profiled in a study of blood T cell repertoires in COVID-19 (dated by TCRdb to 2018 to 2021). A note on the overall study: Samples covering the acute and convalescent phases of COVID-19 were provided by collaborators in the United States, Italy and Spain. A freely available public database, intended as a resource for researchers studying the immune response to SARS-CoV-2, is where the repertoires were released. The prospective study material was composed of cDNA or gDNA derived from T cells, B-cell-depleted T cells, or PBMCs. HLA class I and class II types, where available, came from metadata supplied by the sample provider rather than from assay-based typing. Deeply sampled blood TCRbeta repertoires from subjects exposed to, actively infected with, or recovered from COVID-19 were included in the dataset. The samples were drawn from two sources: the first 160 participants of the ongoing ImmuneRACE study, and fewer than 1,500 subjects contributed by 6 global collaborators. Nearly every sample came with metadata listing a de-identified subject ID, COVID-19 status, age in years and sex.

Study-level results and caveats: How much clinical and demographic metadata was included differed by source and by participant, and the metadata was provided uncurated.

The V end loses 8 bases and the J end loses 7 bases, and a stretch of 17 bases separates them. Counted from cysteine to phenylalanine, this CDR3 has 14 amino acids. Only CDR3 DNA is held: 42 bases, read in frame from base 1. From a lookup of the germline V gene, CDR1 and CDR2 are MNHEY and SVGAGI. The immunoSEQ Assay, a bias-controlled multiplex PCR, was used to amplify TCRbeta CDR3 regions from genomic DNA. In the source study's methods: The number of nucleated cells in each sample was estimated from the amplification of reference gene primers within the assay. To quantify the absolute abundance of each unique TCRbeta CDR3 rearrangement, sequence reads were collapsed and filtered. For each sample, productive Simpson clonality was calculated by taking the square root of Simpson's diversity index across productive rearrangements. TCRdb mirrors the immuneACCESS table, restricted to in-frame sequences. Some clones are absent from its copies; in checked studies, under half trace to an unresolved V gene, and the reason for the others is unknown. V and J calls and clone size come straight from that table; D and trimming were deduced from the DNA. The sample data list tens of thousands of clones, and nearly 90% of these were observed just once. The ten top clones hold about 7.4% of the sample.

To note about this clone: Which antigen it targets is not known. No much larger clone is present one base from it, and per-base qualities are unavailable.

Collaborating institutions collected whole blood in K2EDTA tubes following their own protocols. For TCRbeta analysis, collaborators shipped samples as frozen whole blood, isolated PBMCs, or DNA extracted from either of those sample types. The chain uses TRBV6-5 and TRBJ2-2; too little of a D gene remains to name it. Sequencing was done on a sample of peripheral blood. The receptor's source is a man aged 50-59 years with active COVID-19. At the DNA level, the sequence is TGTGCCAGCTTTCGAACAGCAAGTATCGGGGAGCTGTTTTTT. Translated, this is CASFRTASIGELFF.